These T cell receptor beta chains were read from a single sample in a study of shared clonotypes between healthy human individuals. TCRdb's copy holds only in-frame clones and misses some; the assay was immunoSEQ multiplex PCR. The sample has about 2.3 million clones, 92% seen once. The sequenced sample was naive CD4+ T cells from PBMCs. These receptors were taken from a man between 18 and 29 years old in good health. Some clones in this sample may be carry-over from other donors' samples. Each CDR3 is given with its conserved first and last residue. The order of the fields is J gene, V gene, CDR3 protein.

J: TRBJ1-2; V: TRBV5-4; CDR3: CASSRVGVYYGYTF
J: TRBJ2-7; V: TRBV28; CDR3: CASSRQGPTYEQYF
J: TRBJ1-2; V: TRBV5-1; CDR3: CASSPAAGDYGYTF
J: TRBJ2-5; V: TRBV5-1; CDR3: CASSLQGQQETQYF
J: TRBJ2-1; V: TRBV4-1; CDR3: CASSQFVVAGYNEQFF
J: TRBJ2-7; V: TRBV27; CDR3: CASRDRGYKYEQYF
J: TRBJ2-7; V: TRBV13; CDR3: CASSSRKSGNEQYF
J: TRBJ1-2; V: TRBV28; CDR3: CASSSGYLEGYTF
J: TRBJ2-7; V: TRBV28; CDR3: CASGRSFLYEQYF
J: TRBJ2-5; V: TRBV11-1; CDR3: CASSTGLAVQETQYF
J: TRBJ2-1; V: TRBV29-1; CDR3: CSGTTLASEQFF
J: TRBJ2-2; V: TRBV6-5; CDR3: CASSYVQGSPGELFF
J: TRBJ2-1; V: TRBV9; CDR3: CASSYSGSTYNEQFF
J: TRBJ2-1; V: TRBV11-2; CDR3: CASSLLREREQFF
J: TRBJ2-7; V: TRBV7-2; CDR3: CASSEDRFYEQYF
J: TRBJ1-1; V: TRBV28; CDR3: CASRNAGQGNTEAFF